These T cell receptor beta chains were read from a single sample in a study of T-cell reconstitution after alpha-beta-depleted transplantation in children. One entry per CDR3 protein, called by TCRdb with MiXCR from the PCR reads. The sample shows a few hundred thousand distinct CDR3 sequences, 27% of them seen only once. The sequencing used PBMCs, collected before TCRalphabeta/CD19-depleted stem cell transplant. The receptors stem from a boy younger than two with Wiskott-Aldrich syndrome, due to receive a stem cell transplant. The CDR3 runs from the conserved cysteine through the conserved F or W. The order of the fields is V gene, CDR3 length, D gene, J gene, clone size, CDR3 DNA, CDR3 protein. A D gene is named only where the DNA matches it firmly. Some rows mark clone size as missing; the rest say once, few, many or name a class of expanded clone.

TRBV12-3/TRBV12-4,13,NA,TRBJ2-2,few,TGTGCCAGCACTCCTGGGCTAGCCGGGGAGCTGTTTTTT,CASTPGLAGELFF
TRBV5-1,13,NA,TRBJ2-1,many,TGCGCCAGCAGCTCAGGACGGTACAATGAGCAGTTCTTC,CASSSGRYNEQFF
TRBV12-3/TRBV12-4,17,TRBD1,TRBJ1-6,NA,TGTGCCAGCAGTTCCCGACAGGGCCGCTCCTATAATTCACCCCTCCACTTT,CASSSRQGRSYNSPLHF
TRBV19,13,NA,TRBJ2-5,few,TGTGCCAGTAGTCCGGTCAACCAAGAGACCCAGTACTTC,CASSPVNQETQYF
TRBV5-1,16,TRBD2,TRBJ2-1,NA,TGCGCCAGCAGCTTGCGGGGACTAGCGGGAGACAATGAGCAGTTCTTC,CASSLRGLAGDNEQFF
TRBV12-3/TRBV12-4,15,NA,TRBJ2-7,NA,TGTGCCAGCAGTTTAAAGGCGGGAAACTCCTACGAGCAGTACTTC,CASSLKAGNSYEQYF
TRBV12-3/TRBV12-4,17,TRBD2,TRBJ2-7,NA,TGTGCCAGCAGCCACTACGGACTAGCGGATAGGCTCTACGAGCAGTACTTC,CASSHYGLADRLYEQYF
TRBV7-3,16,NA,TRBJ1-6,NA,TGTGCCAGCAGCTTATTTTGGGGCTCTTATAATTCACCCCTCCACTTT,CASSLFWGSYNSPLHF
TRBV10-3,16,TRBD1,TRBJ2-5,few,TGTGCCATCAGTGAGTTGTTGGGACAGCGGCAAGAGACCCAGTACTTC,CAISELLGQRQETQYF
TRBV20-1,17,TRBD2,TRBJ2-5,NA,TGCAGTGCCCTCGGACTAGCGGGAGGTCCGATACAAGAGACCCAGTACTTC,CSALGLAGGPIQETQYF
TRBV5-6,14,NA,TRBJ1-1,NA,TGTGCCAGCAGAATAGGGTGGGCAAACACTGAAGCTTTCTTT,CASRIGWANTEAFF
TRBV11-2,18,NA,TRBJ2-1,NA,TGTGCCAGCAGCTTAGTTTACAGGGGCCTACTAGCGGACAATGAGCAGTTCTTC,CASSLVYRGLLADNEQFF
TRBV12-3/TRBV12-4,14,TRBD1,TRBJ1-4,NA,TGTGCCAGCAGCCACAGGGGAAGAAATGAAAAACTGTTTTTT,CASSHRGRNEKLFF
TRBV5-1,14,NA,TRBJ2-2,NA,TGCGCCAGCAGCTTGAAAGCTTTTACCGGGGAGCTGTTTTTT,CASSLKAFTGELFF
TRBV6-1,14,TRBD2,TRBJ2-7,few,TGTGCCAGCACGGTCGGGCTAGCGGGAGGGGCGCAGTACTTC,CASTVGLAGGAQYF
TRBV28,15,TRBD1,TRBJ2-3,NA,TGTGCCAGCAGCTCCGACAGGGTTAGCACAGATACGCAGTATTTT,CASSSDRVSTDTQYF
TRBV28,13,NA,TRBJ2-3,few,TGTGCCAGCAGTTTACGGTGGACAGATACGCAGTATTTT,CASSLRWTDTQYF
TRBV20-1,13,NA,TRBJ1-1,NA,TGCAGTGCTATCCCCAGGGGAGCCACTGAAGCTTTCTTT,CSAIPRGATEAFF
TRBV13,17,NA,TRBJ2-2,few,TGTGCCAGCAGCTTAGTTCCCAGATCCTTGAACACCGGGGAGCTGTTTTTT,CASSLVPRSLNTGELFF
TRBV5-1,15,TRBD1,TRBJ2-3,NA,TGCGCCAGCAGCTCAACGGGACAGTACACAGATACGCAGTATTTT,CASSSTGQYTDTQYF
TRBV4-2,16,NA,TRBJ2-3,NA,TGTGCCAGCAGCCAATCGGGGAGCGTCGACACAGATACGCAGTATTTT,CASSQSGSVDTDTQYF
TRBV7-9,17,TRBD1,TRBJ2-4,NA,TGTGCCAGCAGCTTATATGGGACAGGGAGAGCCAAAAACATTCAGTACTTC,CASSLYGTGRAKNIQYF
TRBV20-1,14,NA,TRBJ2-1,NA,TGCAGTGCTAGGAGCGTCGCAGTTGAATGGGAGCAGTTCTTC,CSARSVAVEWEQFF
TRBV12-3/TRBV12-4,13,TRBD1,TRBJ1-3,NA,TGTGCCATCAAGACAGGGTCTGGAAACACCATATTTTTT,CAIKTGSGNTIFF
TRBV28,15,TRBD2,TRBJ2-7,NA,TGTGCCTCCTCCTCGGTGGGACTAGCGGCTTACGAGCAGTACTTC,CASSSVGLAAYEQYF
TRBV4-2,17,TRBD1,TRBJ2-2,NA,TGTGCCAGCAGCCCCGACCGGGACAGTCGGGTCACCGGGGAGCTGTTTTTT,CASSPDRDSRVTGELFF
TRBV20-1,12,NA,TRBJ2-7,few,TGCAGTGCTAGGGTCCTATCCTACGAGCAGTACTTC,CSARVLSYEQYF
TRBV5-1,16,TRBD2,TRBJ2-1,few,TGCGCCAGCGGGGGGACTAGCGGAGTCTCCTACAATGAGCAGTTCTTC,CASGGTSGVSYNEQFF
TRBV4-2,18,NA,TRBJ2-5,few,TGTGCCAGCAGTGAGAGAGACAGCAGATTTTCCGGGAGTGAGACCCAGTACTTC,CASSERDSRFSGSETQYF
TRBV9,16,TRBD2,TRBJ2-1,NA,TGTGCCAGCAGCGTAGGTCCGAGACTAGCAAGAAAAGAGCAGTTCTTC,CASSVGPRLARKEQFF
TRBV2,17,TRBD2,TRBJ2-1,few,TGTGCCAGCAGTGAAGGGACTAGCGGGAGGGGCTACAATGAGCAGTTCTTC,CASSEGTSGRGYNEQFF
TRBV19,17,TRBD2,TRBJ2-1,few,TGTGCCAGTAGTATCCGCGGACTAGCGGCCAATACCAATGAGCAGTTCTTC,CASSIRGLAANTNEQFF
TRBV5-1,17,TRBD2,TRBJ2-1,NA,TGCGCCAGCAGCTTTGACGGGAGGTCAAGCTCCTACAATGAGCAGTTCTTC,CASSFDGRSSSYNEQFF
TRBV11-2,17,NA,TRBJ2-3,few,TGTGCCAGCAGCTTGACGCGGGCGGGCCCAGGGCCAGATACGCAGTATTTT,CASSLTRAGPGPDTQYF
TRBV3-1,14,NA,TRBJ2-2,few,TGTGCCAGCAGCCCACAGAAGGGATTCGGGGAGCTGTTTTTT,CASSPQKGFGELFF
TRBV6-1,10,NA,TRBJ2-1,NA,TGTGCCAGCTCGCTAGGGAGGCAGTTCTTC,CASSLGRQFF
TRBV20-1,12,TRBD2,TRBJ2-2,NA,TGCAGGGGGAGGGGAAACACCGGGGAGCTGTTTTTT,CRGRGNTGELFF
TRBV18,16,TRBD1,TRBJ2-7,once,TGTGCCAGCTCACCCGGCGGGAAGACAGGGGGATACGAGCAGTACTTC,CASSPGGKTGGYEQYF
TRBV25-1,13,NA,TRBJ2-7,NA,TGTGCCAGCAGTGAGTTTACTTTCTACGAGCAGTACTTC,CASSEFTFYEQYF
TRBV20-1,14,NA,TRBJ2-3,NA,TGCAGTGCTAGGGACGGGATAAGCACAGATACGCAGTATTTT,CSARDGISTDTQYF
TRBV11-2,13,TRBD2,TRBJ2-5,NA,TGTGCCAGACGACTAGCGGGAGAGGAGACCCAGTACTTC,CARRLAGEETQYF
TRBV28,13,TRBD2,TRBJ2-7,NA,TGTGCCAGCAAACGCGGGAGCTCCTACGAGCAGTACTTC,CASKRGSSYEQYF